This T cell receptor (beta chain) emerged from a study of OX40 agonist ivuxolimab in advanced cancers. The wider study: Given to patients was ivuxolimab, an agonistic anti-OX40 (CD134) antibody. Cohort: about 82% men, mean age about 60, aged about 20 to 85.

The repertoire was sequenced with immunoSEQ multiplex PCR; TCRdb's copy has only in-frame clones and lacks some. The table records over 85,000 clones, about 83% of them present only once. Blood was sampled at baseline, cycle 4 day 1, and cycle 7 day 1. Germline CDR1 is SGHKS and CDR2 is YYEKEE (reference sequence). This CDR3 is built from 14 residues. Trimming pared 4 bases from V and 0 bases from J, leaving 7 bases between. The chain recombines TRBV5-5 with TRBJ2-2; D is undetermined. The clonotype comes from an adult with an advanced solid tumor such as melanoma, head and neck, liver or kidney cancer. The sample consisted of CD4+ or CD8+ T cells sorted from blood, taken in a trial of the OX40 agonist ivuxolimab. The CDR3, as DNA: TGTGCCAGCAGCATAGGACCGAACACCGGGGAGCTGTTTTTT. Translated: CASSIGPNTGELFF.